The TCR beta chain described here comes from a study of OX40 agonist ivuxolimab in advanced cancers. Looking at the study overall: Ivuxolimab, which is an agonistic anti-OX40 (CD134) antibody, was administered to the patients.

Broader study findings: Relative to CD4+ cells, CD8+ T cells on average had more expanded clones.

In the case of this clone: Antigen specificity is unknown.

Profiled with immunoSEQ multiplex PCR; TCRdb holds only in-frame clones, not every one. The sample contains under 50,000 clones, 70% to 90% of which appear only once. This material consisted of CD4+ or CD8+ T cells sorted from blood, taken in a trial of the OX40 agonist ivuxolimab. This TCR was recovered from an adult with an advanced solid tumor such as melanoma, head and neck, liver or kidney cancer.

The CDR3 DNA reads as TGTGCCAGCAGTGGTCCCCTCCAAGAGACCCAGTACTTC. Encoded protein: CASSGPLQETQYF. V usage is TRBV2 and J usage is TRBJ2-5; D is unclear. V was shortened by 4 bases and J by 1 base, with 7 bases between the two germline ends. Looked up from germline, CDR1 is SNHLY and CDR2 is FYNNEI. CDR3 length equals 13 residues.